This TCR beta chain was found in a study of blood T cell repertoires in COVID-19. The overall study: The origin of the acute and convalescent COVID-19 samples was the United States, Italy and Spain. T cells, B-cell-depleted T cells, or PBMCs provided the cDNA or gDNA that served as material.

All exposed participants met a person with COVID-19 within 2 weeks before entering the study. The germline CDR1 and CDR2 sequences are LNHDA and SQIVND (reference sequence). This CDR3 comprises 15 residues. J gave up 9 bases and V 6 bases, and 12 bases lay outside the gene matches. This clone has just a few counts. Assay: immunoSEQ multiplex PCR; the TCRdb copy retains only in-frame clones and omits some. This table holds around 240,000 clones, 75% to 90% found once. The sample consisted of PBMCs or T cells enriched from blood (not recorded which). This receptor was obtained from a man in his fifties who had been exposed to COVID-19. The chain combines TRBV19 with TRBJ1-3; 9 bases line up with TRBD1. Here the CDR3 reads CASSKNRGREGTIYF. CDR3 sequence (DNA): TGTGCCAGTAGCAAGAACAGGGGGCGCGAAGGCACCATATATTTT. Filled out from reference TRBV19 and TRBJ1-3, the complete variable domain reads DGGITQSPKYLFRKEGQNVTLSCEQNLNHDAMYWYRQDPGQGLRLIYYSQIVNDFQKGDIAEGYSVSREKKESFPLTVTSAQKNPTAFYLCASSKNRGREGTIYFGEGSWLTVV.